Listed below are T cell receptor beta chains from one sample, sequenced in a study of beta chain features in type 1 diabetes. TCRdb's copy holds only in-frame clones and misses some; the assay was immunoSEQ multiplex PCR. The table has 110,000 to 150,000 clones, just over 9% seen once; the top ten hold about 0.61%. The specimen was central memory CD4+ T cells from blood. Source of these receptors: a man between 18 and 35 years old in good health. The CDR3 runs from the conserved cysteine through the conserved F or W. The D gene is left open where the match is weak. Rows may omit the clone size; those that give it use once, few, many or a size class.

CDR3,DNA,J,V,size,D
CASRLEYGYTF,TGTGCCAGCAGGTTAGAATATGGCTACACCTTC,TRBJ1-2,TRBV2,NA,NA
CASRPDGAKGYGYTF,TGTGCCAGCAGACCCGATGGGGCAAAGGGCTATGGCTACACCTTC,TRBJ1-2,TRBV6-5,few,NA
CASSSGTGGGYTF,TGTGCCAGCAGTTCTGGGACAGGGGGAGGCTACACCTTC,TRBJ1-2,TRBV6-5,few,TRBD1
CASSVATGSGGETQYF,TGTGCCAGCAGCGTAGCTACGGGTAGCGGGGGAGAGACCCAGTACTTC,TRBJ2-5,TRBV9,NA,TRBD2
CASSLASPGLAREQYF,TGTGCCAGCAGCTTAGCGAGCCCGGGACTAGCTAGGGAGCAGTACTTC,TRBJ2-7,TRBV7-2,NA,TRBD2
CASSEAGRYQETQYF,TGCGCCAGCAGCGAAGCGGGGAGGTACCAAGAGACCCAGTACTTC,TRBJ2-5,TRBV4-3,once,TRBD2
CASSPSGGTSGGYNEQFF,TGTGCCAGCAGCCCCTCGGGGGGGACTAGCGGGGGCTACAATGAGCAGTTCTTC,TRBJ2-1,TRBV4-2,NA,TRBD2
CASSAHKAGGSTDTQYF,TGTGCCAGCAGCGCCCATAAGGCGGGGGGAAGCACAGATACGCAGTATTTT,TRBJ2-3,TRBV9,few,TRBD2
CASSPLGQTRTDTQYF,TGTGCCAGCTCACCACTTGGACAGACGCGCACAGATACGCAGTATTTT,TRBJ2-3,TRBV18,NA,NA
CASRFRTGINTGELFF,TGTGCCAGCAGATTCCGGACGGGGATAAACACCGGGGAGCTGTTTTTT,TRBJ2-2,TRBV2,few,NA
CASSQQTGNNSPLHF,TGTGCCAGCAGCCAACAGACAGGGAATAATTCACCCCTCCACTTT,TRBJ1-6,TRBV14,NA,TRBD1
CASSSGGVCYNEQFF,TGTGCCAGCAGCAGTGGCGGGGTATGTTACAATGAGCAGTTCTTC,TRBJ2-1,TRBV21-1,few,NA
CASSLIQSSYNEQFF,TGTGCCAGCAGCTTGATACAGAGCTCCTACAATGAGCAGTTCTTC,TRBJ2-1,TRBV5-6,few,NA
CASSQRFRETQYF,TGTGCCAGTAGCCAACGTTTCAGGGAGACCCAGTACTTC,TRBJ2-5,TRBV19,few,NA
CASSPTYNEQFF,TGTGCCAGCAGCCCCACCTACAATGAGCAGTTCTTC,TRBJ2-1,TRBV28,many,NA
CASSYSRDTNYGYTF,TGTGCCAGCAGTTACTCGAGGGACACTAACTATGGCTACACCTTC,TRBJ1-2,TRBV6-6,NA,NA
CASSTPTSWETQYF,TGTGCCAGCAGCACCCCGACTAGCTGGGAGACCCAGTACTTC,TRBJ2-5,TRBV7-6,NA,TRBD2
CARERQAGGNQPQHF,TGTGCCAGGGAAAGACAGGCGGGGGGCAATCAGCCCCAGCATTTT,TRBJ1-5,TRBV6-5,few,NA
CASSERGSTDTQYF,TGTGCCAGCAGTGAACGGGGTTCCACAGATACGCAGTATTTT,TRBJ2-3,TRBV2,NA,NA
CASSQRRTQGGSEQYF,TGTGCCAGCAGCCAGCGTAGGACACAGGGGGGATCCGAGCAGTACTTC,TRBJ2-7,TRBV7-2,NA,TRBD1
CASSPDRDYGYTF,TGTGCCAGCAGCCCGGACAGGGACTATGGCTACACCTTC,TRBJ1-2,TRBV7-3,few,TRBD1
CAISVTGNYNSPLHF,TGTGCCATCAGTGTGACAGGGAACTATAATTCACCCCTCCACTTT,TRBJ1-6,TRBV10-3,NA,TRBD1
CASSLSGGVLSEQYF,TGTGCCAGCAGCCTGTCAGGGGGCGTCCTGTCCGAGCAGTACTTC,TRBJ2-7,TRBV7-2,NA,TRBD1
CASSVPPDRDDTEAFF,TGTGCCAGCAGCGTACCCCCCGACAGGGACGACACTGAAGCTTTCTTT,TRBJ1-1,TRBV9,NA,TRBD1
CASSPSPGGLSGELFF,TGTGCCAGCAGCCCCTCTCCGGGGGGCCTTTCCGGGGAGCTGTTTTTT,TRBJ2-2,TRBV9,NA,NA
CASSLRGGSPYEQYF,TGTGCCAGCAGCCTCCGGGGAGGGAGCCCCTACGAGCAGTACTTC,TRBJ2-7,TRBV7-3,few,TRBD2
CASTQRTSRNEQFF,TGTGCCAGCACCCAGAGGACTAGCAGAAATGAGCAGTTCTTC,TRBJ2-1,TRBV7-2,NA,TRBD2
CSGRDSFEKLFF,TGCAGCGGACGGGACAGTTTTGAAAAACTGTTTTTT,TRBJ1-4,TRBV29-1,few,TRBD1
CASSPRWSTDTQYF,TGCGCCAGCAGCCCGAGGTGGAGTACAGATACGCAGTATTTT,TRBJ2-3,TRBV4-1,few,NA
CASSPPGLVFYEQYF,TGTGCCAGCTCACCACCGGGACTAGTTTTTTACGAGCAGTACTTC,TRBJ2-7,TRBV18,NA,TRBD2
CASSLGSGQETQYF,TGCGCCAGCAGCTTGGGTAGCGGCCAAGAGACCCAGTACTTC,TRBJ2-5,TRBV5-1,NA,NA
CASSLVAGGTYEQYF,TGTGCCAGCAGCTTAGTGGCGGGGGGGACATACGAGCAGTACTTC,TRBJ2-7,TRBV7-6,few,TRBD2
CASSLAPGQDIYEQYF,TGTGCCAGCAGCTTAGCGCCGGGACAGGATATCTACGAGCAGTACTTC,TRBJ2-7,TRBV7-6,few,TRBD1
CASSPDPTSGNNNEQFF,TGTGCCAGCAGCCCCGACCCCACTAGCGGGAATAACAATGAGCAGTTCTTC,TRBJ2-1,TRBV13,few,TRBD2
CASGTTEAFF,TGTGCCAGCGGGACAACTGAAGCTTTCTTT,TRBJ1-1,TRBV6-1,NA,NA
CASSLRQGINNEQFF,TGTGCCAGCAGTCTTCGACAGGGGATCAACAATGAGCAGTTCTTC,TRBJ2-1,TRBV6-1,NA,TRBD1
CASSPGGSLGYTF,TGTGCCAGCAGTCCAGGGGGCTCGTTGGGCTACACCTTC,TRBJ1-2,TRBV7-8,NA,TRBD1
CAISEGTGGPNQPQHF,TGTGCCATCAGTGAGGGAACAGGGGGCCCAAATCAGCCCCAGCATTTT,TRBJ1-5,TRBV10-3,few,TRBD1
CASSTGQGFTGELFF,TGTGCCAGCAGCACGGGACAGGGATTCACCGGGGAGCTGTTTTTT,TRBJ2-2,TRBV7-9,NA,TRBD1
CASSENREGTEAFF,TGCGCCAGCAGTGAAAACAGGGAAGGTACTGAAGCTTTCTTT,TRBJ1-1,TRBV10-1,few,NA
CASSGTGASNYEQYF,TGTGCCAGCAGCGGGACAGGGGCTTCCAACTACGAGCAGTACTTC,TRBJ2-7,TRBV7-8,NA,TRBD1
CASPGQDNEQFF,TGTGCCAGCCCTGGACAGGACAATGAGCAGTTCTTC,TRBJ2-1,TRBV27,NA,TRBD1
CASSPDRGLADTQYF,TGTGCCAGCAGTCCGGACAGGGGGCTGGCAGATACGCAGTATTTT,TRBJ2-3,TRBV5-4,NA,TRBD1
CASSDRGKGNTEAFF,TGTGCCAGCAGTGACAGGGGGAAGGGGAACACTGAAGCTTTCTTT,TRBJ1-1,TRBV2,NA,TRBD1
CAISEGRDQETQYF,TGTGCCATCAGTGAGGGCAGGGACCAAGAGACCCAGTACTTC,TRBJ2-5,TRBV10-3,NA,NA
CAWSVGMGREKLFF,TGTGCCTGGAGTGTGGGGATGGGGAGGGAAAAACTGTTTTTT,TRBJ1-4,TRBV30,NA,NA
CASSEILEAFF,TGTGCCAGCAGTGAAATCCTGGAAGCTTTCTTT,TRBJ1-1,TRBV2,few,NA
CASSSGGGGDTQYF,TGTGCCAGCAGCTCGGGAGGGGGGGGAGATACGCAGTATTTT,TRBJ2-3,TRBV9,NA,TRBD2
CSVEPAGSYNEQFF,TGCAGCGTTGAGCCAGCGGGGTCCTACAATGAGCAGTTCTTC,TRBJ2-1,TRBV29-1,NA,TRBD2
CASKQGADVGELFF,TGTGCCAGCAAACAGGGGGCGGACGTCGGGGAGCTGTTTTTT,TRBJ2-2,TRBV2,few,TRBD1
CASSLGQINYEQYF,TGTGCCAGCAGTTTAGGCCAAATTAACTACGAGCAGTACTTC,TRBJ2-7,TRBV28,NA,NA
CASREGAGFHEQYF,TGTGCCAGCCGAGAGGGGGCCGGTTTCCACGAGCAGTACTTC,TRBJ2-7,TRBV19,NA,TRBD1
CASSVDSYNSPLHF,TGTGCCAGCAGCGTGGACAGCTATAATTCACCCCTCCACTTT,TRBJ1-6,TRBV9,few,NA
CASSQEGSGQYF,TGCGCCAGCAGCCAAGAAGGCTCAGGGCAGTACTTC,TRBJ2-7,TRBV4-3,many,NA
CASRPRQGDYGYTF,TGTGCCAGCAGACCCAGACAGGGGGACTATGGCTACACCTTC,TRBJ1-2,TRBV2,few,TRBD1